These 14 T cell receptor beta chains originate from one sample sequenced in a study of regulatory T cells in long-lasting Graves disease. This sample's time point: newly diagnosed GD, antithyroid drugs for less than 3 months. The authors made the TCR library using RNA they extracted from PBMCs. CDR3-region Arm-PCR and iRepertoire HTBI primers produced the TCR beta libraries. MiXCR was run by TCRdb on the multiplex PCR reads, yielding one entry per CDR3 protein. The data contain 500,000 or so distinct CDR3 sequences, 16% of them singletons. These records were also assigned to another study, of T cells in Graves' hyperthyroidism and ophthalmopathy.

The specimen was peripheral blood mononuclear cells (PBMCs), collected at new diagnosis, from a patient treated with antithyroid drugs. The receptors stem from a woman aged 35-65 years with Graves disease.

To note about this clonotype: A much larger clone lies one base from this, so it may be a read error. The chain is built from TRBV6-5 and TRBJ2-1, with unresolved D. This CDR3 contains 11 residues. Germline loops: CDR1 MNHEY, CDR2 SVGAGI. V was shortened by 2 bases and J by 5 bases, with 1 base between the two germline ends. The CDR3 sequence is CASSYDNEQFF. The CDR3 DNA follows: TGTGCCAGCAGTTACGACAATGAGCAGTTCTTC.

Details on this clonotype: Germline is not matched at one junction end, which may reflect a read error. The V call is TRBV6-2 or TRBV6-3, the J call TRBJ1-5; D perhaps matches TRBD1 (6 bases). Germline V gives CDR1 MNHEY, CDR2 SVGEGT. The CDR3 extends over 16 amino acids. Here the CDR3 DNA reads TGTGCCAGCAGAGGCCGAGGGGCTGGGGGCAATCGGCCCCAGCATTTT. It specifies CASRGRGAGGNRPQHF.

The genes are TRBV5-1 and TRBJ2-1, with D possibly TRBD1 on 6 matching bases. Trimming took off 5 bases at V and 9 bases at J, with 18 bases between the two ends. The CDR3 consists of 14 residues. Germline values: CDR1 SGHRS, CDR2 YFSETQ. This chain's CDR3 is CASRSLTGSIEQFF. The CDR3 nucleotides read TGCGCCAGCAGATCATTAACAGGGTCTATTGAGCAGTTCTTC.

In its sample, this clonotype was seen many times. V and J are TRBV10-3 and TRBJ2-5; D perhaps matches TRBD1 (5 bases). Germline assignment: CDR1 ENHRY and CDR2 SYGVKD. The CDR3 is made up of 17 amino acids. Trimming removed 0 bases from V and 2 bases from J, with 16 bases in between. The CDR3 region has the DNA TGTGCCATCAGTGAGTCAGGGGCAGGGAATCTTCAAGAGACCCAGTACTTC. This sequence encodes CAISESGAGNLQETQYF.

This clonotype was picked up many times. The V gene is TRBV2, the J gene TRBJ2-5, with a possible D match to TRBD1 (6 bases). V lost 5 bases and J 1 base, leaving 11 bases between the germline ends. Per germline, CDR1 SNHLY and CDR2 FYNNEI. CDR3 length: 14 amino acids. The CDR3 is CASSLGQLQETQYF. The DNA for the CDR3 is TGTGCCAGCAGTCTTGGACAGCTCCAAGAGACCCAGTACTTC.

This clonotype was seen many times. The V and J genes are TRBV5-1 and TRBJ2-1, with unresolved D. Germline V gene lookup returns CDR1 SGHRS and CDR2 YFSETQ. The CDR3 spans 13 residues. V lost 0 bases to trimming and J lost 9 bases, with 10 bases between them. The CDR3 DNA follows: TGCGCCAGCAGCTTGGAGGTGAATGCTGAGCAGTTCTTC. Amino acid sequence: CASSLEVNAEQFF. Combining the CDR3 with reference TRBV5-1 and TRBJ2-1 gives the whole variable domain KAGVTQTPRYLIKTRGQQVTLSCSPISGHRSVSWYQQTPGQGLQFLFEYFSETQRNKGNFPGRFSGRQFSNSRSEMNVSTLELGDSALYLCASSLEVNAEQFFGPGTRLTVL.

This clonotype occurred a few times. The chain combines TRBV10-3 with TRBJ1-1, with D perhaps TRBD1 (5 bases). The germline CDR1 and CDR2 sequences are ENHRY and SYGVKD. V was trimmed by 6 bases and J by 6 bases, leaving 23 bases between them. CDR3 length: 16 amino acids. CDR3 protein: CAISTNFGARGAEAFF. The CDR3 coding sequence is TGTGCCATCAGCACTAACTTCGGGGCGCGGGGGGCTGAAGCTTTCTTT.

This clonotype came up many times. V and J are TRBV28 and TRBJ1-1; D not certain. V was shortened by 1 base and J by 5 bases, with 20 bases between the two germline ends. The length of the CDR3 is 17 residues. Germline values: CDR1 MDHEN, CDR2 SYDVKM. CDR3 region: CASSLLVQSGSQTEAFF. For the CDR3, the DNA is TGTGCCAGCAGTTTATTGGTCCAGTCTGGAAGTCAGACTGAAGCTTTCTTT.

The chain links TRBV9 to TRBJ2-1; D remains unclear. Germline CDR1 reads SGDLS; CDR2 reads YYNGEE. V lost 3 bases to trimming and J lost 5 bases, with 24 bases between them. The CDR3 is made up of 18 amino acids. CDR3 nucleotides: TGTGCCAGCAGCGCGCCCCTAGAAGGGCTCTTAATAAACAATGAGCAGTTCTTC. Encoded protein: CASSAPLEGLLINNEQFF.

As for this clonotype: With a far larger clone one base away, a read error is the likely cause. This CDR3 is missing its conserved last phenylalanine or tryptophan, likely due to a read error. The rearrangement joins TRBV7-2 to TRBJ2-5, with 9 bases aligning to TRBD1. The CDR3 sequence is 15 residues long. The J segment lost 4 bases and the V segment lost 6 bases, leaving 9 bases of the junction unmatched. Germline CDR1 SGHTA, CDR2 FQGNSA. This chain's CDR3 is CASRPSGTGRETQYS. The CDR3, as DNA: TGTGCCAGCAGGCCCTCCGGGACAGGGCGAGAGACCCAGTACTCC.

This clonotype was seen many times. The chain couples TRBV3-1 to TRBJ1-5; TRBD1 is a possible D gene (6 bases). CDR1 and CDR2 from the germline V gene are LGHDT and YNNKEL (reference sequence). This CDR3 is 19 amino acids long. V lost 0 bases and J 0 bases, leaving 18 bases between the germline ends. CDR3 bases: TGTGCCAGCAGCCAAGATAGGTCCGGCAAGGGGGATAGCAATCAGCCCCAGCATTTT. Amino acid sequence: CASSQDRSGKGDSNQPQHF.

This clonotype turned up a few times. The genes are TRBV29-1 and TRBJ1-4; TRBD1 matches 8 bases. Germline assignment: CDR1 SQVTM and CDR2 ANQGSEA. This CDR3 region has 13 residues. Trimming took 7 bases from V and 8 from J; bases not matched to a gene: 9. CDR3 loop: CSAGQGAREKLFF. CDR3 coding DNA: TGCAGCGCCGGGCAGGGGGCTAGGGAAAAACTGTTTTTT.

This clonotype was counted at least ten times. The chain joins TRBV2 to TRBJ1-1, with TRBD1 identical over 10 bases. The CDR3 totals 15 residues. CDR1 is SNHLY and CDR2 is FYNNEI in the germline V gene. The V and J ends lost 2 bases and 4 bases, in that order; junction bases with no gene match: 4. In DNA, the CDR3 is TGTGCCAGCAGTGAATGGGACAGGGGCGGCACTGAAGCTTTCTTT. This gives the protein CASSEWDRGGTEAFF.

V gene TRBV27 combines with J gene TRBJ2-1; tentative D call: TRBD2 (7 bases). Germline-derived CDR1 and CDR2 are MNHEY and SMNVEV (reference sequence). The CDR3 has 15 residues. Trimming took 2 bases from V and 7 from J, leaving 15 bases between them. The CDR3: CASSLIWGGENEQFF. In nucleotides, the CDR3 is TGTGCCAGCAGTTTAATCTGGGGGGGCGAGAATGAGCAGTTCTTC.